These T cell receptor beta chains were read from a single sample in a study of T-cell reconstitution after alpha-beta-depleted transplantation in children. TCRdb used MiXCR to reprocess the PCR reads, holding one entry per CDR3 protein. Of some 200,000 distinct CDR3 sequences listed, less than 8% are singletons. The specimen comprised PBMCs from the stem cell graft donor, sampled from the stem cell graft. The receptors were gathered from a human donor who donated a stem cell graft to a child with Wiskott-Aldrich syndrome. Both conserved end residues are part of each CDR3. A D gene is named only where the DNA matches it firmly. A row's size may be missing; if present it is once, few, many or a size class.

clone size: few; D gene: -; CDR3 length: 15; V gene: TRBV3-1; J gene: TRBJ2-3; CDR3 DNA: TGTGCCAGCAGCCAACCGGACATAAGCACAGATACGCAGTATTTT; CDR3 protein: CASSQPDISTDTQYF
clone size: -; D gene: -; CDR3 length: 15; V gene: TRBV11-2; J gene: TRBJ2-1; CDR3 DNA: TGTGCCAGCAGCCACTACAGGGCTCGATACAATGAGCAGTTCTTC; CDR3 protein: CASSHYRARYNEQFF
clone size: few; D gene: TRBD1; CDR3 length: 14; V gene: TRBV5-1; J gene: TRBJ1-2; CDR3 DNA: TGCGCCAGCACGTGGGCAGACAGGGGGTATGGCTACACCTTC; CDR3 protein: CASTWADRGYGYTF
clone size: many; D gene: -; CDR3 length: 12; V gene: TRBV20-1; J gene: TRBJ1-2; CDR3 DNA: TGCAGTGCTCCACGGGTGGGCTATGGCTACACCTTC; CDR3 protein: CSAPRVGYGYTF
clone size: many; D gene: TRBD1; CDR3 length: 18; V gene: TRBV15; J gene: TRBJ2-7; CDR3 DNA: TGTGCCACCAGCAGTAACGCCGGCCCAGGGGGAGAGTCCTACGAGCAGTACTTC; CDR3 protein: CATSSNAGPGGESYEQYF
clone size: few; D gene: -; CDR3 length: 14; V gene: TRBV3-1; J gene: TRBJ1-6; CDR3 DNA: TGTGCCAGCAGCCAAACAGGGTTCGGATCACCCCTCCACTTT; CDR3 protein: CASSQTGFGSPLHF
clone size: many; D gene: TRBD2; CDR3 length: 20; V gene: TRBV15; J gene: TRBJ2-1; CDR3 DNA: TGTGCCACCAGCAGAACAGGACTAGCGGGGGCCTCTAGCTCCTACAATGAGCAGTTCTTC; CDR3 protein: CATSRTGLAGASSSYNEQFF
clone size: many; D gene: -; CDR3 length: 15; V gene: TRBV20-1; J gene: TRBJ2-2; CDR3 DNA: TGCAGTGCTAGAGATCCCCAGGGTAACACCGGGGAGCTGTTTTTT; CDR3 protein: CSARDPQGNTGELFF
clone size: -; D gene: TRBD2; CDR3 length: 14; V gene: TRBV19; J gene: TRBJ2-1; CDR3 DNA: TGTGCCAGTAGTACCGGGACTAGAAGTCATGAGCAGTTCTTC; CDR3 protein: CASSTGTRSHEQFF
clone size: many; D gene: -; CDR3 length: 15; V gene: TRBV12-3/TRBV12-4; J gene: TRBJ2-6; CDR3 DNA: TGTGCCAGCAGTTTATGGGGGCCTGGGGCCAACGTCCTGACTTTC; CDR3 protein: CASSLWGPGANVLTF
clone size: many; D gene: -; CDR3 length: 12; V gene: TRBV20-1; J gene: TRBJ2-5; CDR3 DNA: TGCAGTGCTAGGGCGGTCCAAGAGACCCAGTACTTC; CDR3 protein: CSARAVQETQYF
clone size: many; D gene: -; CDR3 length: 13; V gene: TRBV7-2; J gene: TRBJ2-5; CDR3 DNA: TGTGCCAGCAGCTTGGGTTATCAAGAGACCCAGTACTTC; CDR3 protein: CASSLGYQETQYF
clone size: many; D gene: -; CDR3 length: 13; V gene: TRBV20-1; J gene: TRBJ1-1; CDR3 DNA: TGCAGTGGCGTCAGGGATGGGAACACTGAAGCTTTCTTT; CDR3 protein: CSGVRDGNTEAFF
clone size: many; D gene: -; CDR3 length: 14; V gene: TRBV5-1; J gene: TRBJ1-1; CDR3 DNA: TGCGCCAGCAGCGCGCAACAGGGAAACACTGAAGCTTTCTTT; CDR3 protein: CASSAQQGNTEAFF